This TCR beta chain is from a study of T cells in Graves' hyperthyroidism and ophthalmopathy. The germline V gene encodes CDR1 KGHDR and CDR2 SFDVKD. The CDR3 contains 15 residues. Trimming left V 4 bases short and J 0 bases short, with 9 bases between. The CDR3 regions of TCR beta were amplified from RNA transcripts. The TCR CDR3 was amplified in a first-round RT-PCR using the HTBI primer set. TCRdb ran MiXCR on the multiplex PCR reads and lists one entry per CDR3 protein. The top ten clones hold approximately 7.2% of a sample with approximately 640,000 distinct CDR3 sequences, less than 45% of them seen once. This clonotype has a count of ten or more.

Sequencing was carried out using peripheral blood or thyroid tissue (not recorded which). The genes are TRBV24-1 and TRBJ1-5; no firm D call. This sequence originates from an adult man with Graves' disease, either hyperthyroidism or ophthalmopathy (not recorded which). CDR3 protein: CATSDARPSNQPQHF. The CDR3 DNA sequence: TGTGCCACCAGTGACGCGAGGCCTAGCAATCAGCCCCAGCATTTT.